This passage covers 27 T cell receptor beta chains from one sample sequenced in a study of T cell changes during pregnancy in multiple sclerosis (dated by TCRdb to about 2019). The library was made by the immunoSEQ multiplex PCR assay. The table comes from immuneACCESS by way of TCRdb, which keeps in-frame sequences with V and J called. Part of the clones is missing from these tables; in studies checked, under half for an unresolved V gene and the rest for unknown reasons. Recorded for this sample are about 87,000 clones; around 93% of them occurred a single time. Jointly, the top ten make up roughly 1.4% of the sample. The source was peripheral blood, collected in the third trimester of pregnancy. All receptors come from a female donor in good health, enrolled as a control in a pregnancy study.

The rearrangement links TRBV2 to TRBJ1-6; D unclear. Germline V gene sequence: CDR1 SNHLY, CDR2 FYNNEI. V was trimmed by 1 base and J by 8 bases, leaving 18 bases between them. There are 17 residues in the CDR3. CDR3 loop: CASSEEGGPNPDSPLHF. The CDR3 DNA is TGTGCCAGCAGTGAAGAGGGAGGGCCCAATCCGGATTCACCCCTCCACTTT.

This chain links TRBV27 with TRBJ1-1; the match to TRBD1 covers 8 bases. The V gene's germline CDR1 is MNHEY and CDR2 SMNVEV (reference sequence). V lost 6 bases and J lost 5; bases outside the gene matches: 8. This CDR3 contains 14 residues. CDR3: CASSNLQGETEAFF. CDR3 coding DNA: TGTGCCAGCAGCAACCTACAGGGGGAAACTGAAGCTTTCTTT.

This clone was seen a handful of times. V gene TRBV2 combines with J gene TRBJ2-3, with D tentatively TRBD2 (6 bases). Germline V gives CDR1 SNHLY, CDR2 FYNNEI. Trimming removed 6 bases at V and 0 bases at J, with 13 bases between. The CDR3 has 15 residues. The CDR3 reads CASRAGTQSTDTQYF. The DNA for the CDR3 is TGTGCCAGCAGAGCCGGGACTCAAAGCACAGATACGCAGTATTTT.

V is TRBV9 and J is TRBJ2-3; no clear D. CDR1 is SGDLS, CDR2 YYNGEE, per germline. V shed 0 bases and J shed 4 bases, with 12 bases lying between them. The CDR3 sequence is 15 residues long. The CDR3 loop reads CASSVESLRADTQYF. CDR3 nucleotide sequence: TGTGCCAGCAGCGTAGAAAGTCTACGGGCAGATACGCAGTATTTT.

The rearrangement uses TRBV7-8 and TRBJ2-1; 12 bases fit TRBD2. Losses at the gene ends were 5 bases for V and 3 bases for J; bases not matched to a gene: 17. CDR3 length equals 20 residues. Germline V gene sequence: CDR1 SGHVS, CDR2 FQNEAQ. The CDR3: CASSPRLAGVGSEYYNEQFF. The CDR3 DNA reads TGTGCCAGCAGCCCACGACTAGCGGGAGTAGGGTCGGAGTACTACAATGAGCAGTTCTTC.

CDR3 region: CASSPRGSGYTF. The DNA for the CDR3 is TGTGCCAGCAGCCCGCGCGGCTCTGGCTACACCTTC. This chain connects TRBV6-6 to TRBJ1-2; D is uncertain. V was pared by 6 bases and J by 7 bases, with 12 bases between. The germline CDR1 and CDR2 sequences are MNHNY and SVGAGI (reference sequence). This CDR3 has 12 amino acids.

In its sample, this clone was seen once. The CDR3 DNA is TGTGCCAGCAGTCGGGGTGGGGCTAGCGGGAACGAGCAGTACTTC. Protein: CASSRGGASGNEQYF. V gene TRBV6-5 combines with J gene TRBJ2-7, with 9 bases identical to TRBD2. With V trimmed by 5 bases and J by 5 bases, 10 bases remained unmatched. The CDR3 covers 15 residues. Germline V gene sequence: CDR1 MNHEY, CDR2 SVGAGI.

This clone was counted a single time. Here the CDR3 reads CASRAGVLYF. The CDR3 coding sequence is TGTGCCAGCAGGGCGGGGGTTTTGTACTTC. The chain links TRBV25-1 to TRBJ2-5, with 7 bases aligning to TRBD2. The V segment lost 6 bases and the J segment 13 bases; nucleotides outside the gene matches: 5. This CDR3 is built from 10 residues. CDR1 and CDR2 (germline): MGHDK, SYGVNS.

The V call is TRBV7-2, the J call TRBJ1-1, with no clear D. V was clipped by 3 bases and J by 1 base, with 6 bases between them. The CDR3 covers 13 residues. Germline V gene lookup returns CDR1 SGHTA and CDR2 FQGNSA. The CDR3 protein is CASSFGENTEAFF. DNA of the CDR3: TGTGCCAGCAGCTTCGGGGAGAACACTGAAGCTTTCTTT.

The V and J genes are TRBV6-6 and TRBJ2-7; D might be TRBD2 (7 bases). CDR1 and CDR2 from the germline V gene are MNHNY and SVGAGI (reference sequence). V lost 7 bases, J lost 4 bases, and 17 bases lay in between. The CDR3 contains 14 residues. The DNA for the CDR3 is TGTGCCAGCACCTTAGGGGGAGGGCCTTACGAGCAGTACTTC. Protein sequence: CASTLGGGPYEQYF.

The V gene is TRBV27, the J gene TRBJ1-2; D not certain. Germline V gene lookup returns CDR1 MNHEY and CDR2 SMNVEV (reference sequence). There are 16 residues in the CDR3. V shed 0 bases and J shed 5 bases, with 16 bases lying between them. In DNA form, the CDR3 reads TGTGCCAGCAGTTTATCGGCCGGGGAAAAATGGTATGGCTACACCTTC. Amino acids: CASSLSAGEKWYGYTF.

This clone was seen a single time. The chain is built from TRBV29-1 and TRBJ2-7; 9 bases align to TRBD2. Germline CDR1 is SQVTM and CDR2 is ANQGSEA. This CDR3 spans 13 amino acids. V lost 4 bases, J lost 4 bases, and 5 bases stayed unmatched. The DNA of the CDR3 is TGCAGCGTTGGGGGCGGGAGGGGATACGAGCAGTACTTC. This gives the protein CSVGGGRGYEQYF.

This rearrangement joins TRBV10-3 to TRBJ2-6, with no clear D. With 10 bases removed from V and 0 bases from J, the gap between germline ends came to 10 bases. The CDR3 length is 14 residues. Germline values: CDR1 ENHRY, CDR2 SYGVKD. The DNA of the CDR3 is TGTGCCACCCACCGGGTCTCTGGGGCCAACGTCCTGACTTTC. Protein product: CATHRVSGANVLTF.

V usage is TRBV5-1 and J usage is TRBJ1-2; 7 bases map to TRBD1. Germline loops: CDR1 SGHRS, CDR2 YFSETQ. This CDR3 has 14 amino acids. Trimming cost V 0 bases and J 4 bases; bases outside gene matches: 3. The CDR3 DNA follows: TGCGCCAGCAGCTTGGGACAGGGCCCCTATGGCTACACCTTC. Encoded protein: CASSLGQGPYGYTF.

This clone was detected once. This rearrangement joins TRBV6-1 to TRBJ2-1, with TRBD1 as a possible D gene (6 bases). CDR1 is MNHNS, CDR2 SASEGT, per germline. The CDR3 sequence is 14 residues long. V was shortened by 3 bases and J by 5 bases, with 11 bases between the two germline ends. The CDR3, as DNA: TGTGCCAGCAGTGAGGACAGAATGGACAATGAGCAGTTCTTC. Protein sequence: CASSEDRMDNEQFF.

The chain is built from TRBV9 and TRBJ2-3; 7 bases fit TRBD2. Germline-derived CDR1 and CDR2 are SGDLS and YYNGEE. V shed 0 bases and J 1 base; nucleotides not matched to a gene: 2. The CDR3 is 15 residues long. The CDR3 here is CASSVELAGTDTQYF. CDR3 nucleotides: TGTGCCAGCAGCGTAGAGCTAGCGGGCACAGATACGCAGTATTTT.

The chain carries TRBV4-2 and TRBJ2-3; possible D gene TRBD2, 5 bases. V was shortened by 2 bases and J by 0 bases, with 12 bases between the two germline ends. The CDR3 totals 16 residues. The germline V gene has CDR1 LGHNA and CDR2 YNFKEQ. The CDR3 region is CASSQISSSSTDTQYF. For the CDR3, the DNA is TGTGCCAGCAGCCAAATTTCTAGCTCAAGCACAGATACGCAGTATTTT.

This sequence joins TRBV27 and TRBJ1-1; a weak D match, TRBD1 (5 bases). Per the germline V gene, CDR1 is MNHEY and CDR2 is SMNVEV (reference sequence). V shed 6 bases and J shed 1 base, with 15 bases lying between them. The CDR3 covers 15 residues. CDR3 in DNA: TGTGCCAGCAGACCAACGGGACTGACGAACACTGAAGCTTTCTTT. As protein: CASRPTGLTNTEAFF.

The chain carries TRBV5-6 and TRBJ2-7; D not resolved. This CDR3 has 12 amino acids. CDR1 is SGHDT and CDR2 is YYEEEE in the germline V gene. Deletions cut 3 bases from V and 4 bases from J, with 8 bases between. The CDR3: CASSSSGYEQYF. The CDR3 DNA reads TGTGCCAGCAGCTCCTCCGGGTACGAGCAGTACTTC.

Only one count was recorded for this clone. The gene calls are TRBV6-6 and TRBJ2-1, with TRBD2 matching over 11 bases. The CDR3 totals 14 residues. The V and J ends lost 4 bases and 8 bases, in that order; junction bases with no gene match: 4. Germline values: CDR1 MNHNY, CDR2 SVGAGI (reference sequence). CDR3 sequence: CASSSGTSGYEQFF. CDR3 DNA: TGTGCCAGCAGTTCAGGGACTAGCGGATATGAGCAGTTCTTC.

The chain carries TRBV4-2 and TRBJ2-2, with TRBD2 matching 10 bases. The junction had 9 bases not matched to a gene; V was cut back by 3 bases and J by 8 bases. There are 16 residues in the CDR3. Germline V gene data show CDR1 as LGHNA and CDR2 as YNFKEQ. This CDR3 is CASSHLLAGDAGELFF. CDR3 bases: TGTGCCAGCAGCCATCTTCTAGCGGGAGATGCTGGGGAGCTGTTTTTT.

The rearrangement links TRBV28 to TRBJ2-1; 8 positions match TRBD2. Germline loops: CDR1 MDHEN, CDR2 SYDVKM. This CDR3 region has 16 residues. The junction had 8 bases not matched to a gene; V was cut back by 7 bases and J by 0 bases. CDR3 region: CASIGTSGRSYNEQFF. CDR3 nucleotide sequence: TGTGCCAGCATAGGTACTAGCGGCCGCTCCTACAATGAGCAGTTCTTC.

This clone has a single count. The chain is built from TRBV11-2 and TRBJ2-7, with 9 bases fitting TRBD2. The CDR3 runs 16 residues. Looked up from germline, CDR1 is SGHAT and CDR2 is FQNNGV. Losses at the gene ends were 4 bases for V and 0 bases for J; bases not matched to a gene: 7. The CDR3 here is CASSSSLAGLSYEQYF. The CDR3, as DNA: TGTGCCAGCAGCTCCTCACTAGCGGGCCTCTCCTACGAGCAGTACTTC.

Turning to this clone: This CDR3 is missing its conserved last phenylalanine or tryptophan, likely due to a read error. Because the CDR3's place on the DNA is in doubt, the DNA is left out and the CDR3 is given as listed by TCRdb. The chain couples TRBV7-9 to TRBJ2-7; no check of the table's D call, TRBD2, against the DNA was made. The CDR3 is 15 residues long, counting both termini. Germline assignment: CDR1 SEHNR and CDR2 FQNEAQ (reference sequence). Here the CDR3 reads CASSPALSNSPALVI.

V gene TRBV10-3 combines with J gene TRBJ2-7; TRBD2 is a possible D gene (7 bases). Germline V lookup: CDR1 ENHRY, CDR2 SYGVKD. Between the trimmed V and J ends, which lost 11 bases and 4 bases, there was a span of 15 bases. The CDR3 runs 12 residues. This CDR3 reads CALPQGGYEQYF. The CDR3 DNA is TGTGCCCTACCACAGGGAGGGTACGAGCAGTACTTC.

The gene calls are TRBV6-1 and TRBJ1-3; no firm D call. Germline assignment: CDR1 MNHNS and CDR2 SASEGT. The V end lost 8 bases, the J end lost 0 bases, and 11 bases lay between the germline ends. The CDR3 has 14 residues. As DNA, the CDR3 is TGTGCCAGCCACGTGGGCCTCTCTGGAAACACCATATATTTT. Translation gives CASHVGLSGNTIYF.

The chain has TRBV5-4 and TRBJ2-6; TRBD2 might be the D (7 bases). This CDR3 contains 17 residues. The V and J ends lost 6 bases and 7 bases respectively, with 23 bases between them. The germline V gene encodes CDR1 SGHNT and CDR2 YYREEE (reference sequence). This chain's CDR3 is CASNDPPRPGGANVLTF. The CDR3 coding sequence is TGTGCCAGCAACGATCCCCCCCGGCCGGGGGGCGCCAACGTCCTGACTTTC.